This T cell receptor (beta chain) was documented in a study of OX40 agonist ivuxolimab in advanced cancers. General study findings and limits: Fewer expanded clones were found on average in CD4+ than in CD8+ T cells. Relatively little clonal expansion, among the lowest observed, appeared in partial responders at 0.1-3.0 mg/kg.

The table came from immunoSEQ multiplex PCR; TCRdb's copy has only in-frame clones and leaves some out. The sample has 90,000 to 100,000 clones; about 86% are singletons. Germline V gives CDR1 KGHSH, CDR2 LQKENI. The CDR3 runs to 15 residues. Trimming removed 4 bases from V and 4 bases from J; junction bases left unmatched: 5. Note on this clone: As yet, its antigen is unknown.

Peripheral blood came from all dose cohorts at three timepoints. The chain uses TRBV18 and TRBJ1-3; 9 nucleotides align to TRBD1. This sequence was found in an adult with an advanced solid tumor such as melanoma, head and neck, liver or kidney cancer. Sequenced material: CD4+ or CD8+ T cells sorted from blood, taken in a trial of the OX40 agonist ivuxolimab. CDR3 bases: TGTGCCAGCTCACGACCGGACAGGGGCGGAAACACCATATATTTT. It is translated as CASSRPDRGGNTIYF. Using reference TRBV18 and TRBJ1-3 for the parts outside the CDR3, the full variable domain is NAGVMQNPRHLVRRRGQEARLRCSPMKGHSHVYWYRQLPEEGLKFMVYLQKENIIDESGMPKERFSAEFPKEGPSILRIQQVVRGDSAAYFCASSRPDRGGNTIYFGEGSWLTVV.